A single sample gave rise to the 5 T cell receptor beta chains below, sequenced in a study of T-cell reconstitution after alpha-beta-depleted transplantation in children. Unique molecular identifiers were incorporated during preparation of the TCRbeta library. TCRdb used MiXCR to reprocess the PCR reads, holding one entry per CDR3 protein. The data contain hundreds of thousands of distinct CDR3 sequences, around 12% of them singletons. The starting material was PBMCs from the stem cell graft donor, obtained from the stem cell graft. The receptor source for this set is a human donor who donated a stem cell graft to a child with acute lymphoblastic leukemia.

This clonotype was detected ten times or more. The chain employs TRBV7-8 and TRBJ2-7, with D possibly being TRBD1 or TRBD2 (5 bases each). This CDR3 comprises 15 residues. Trimming took off 1 base at V and 2 bases at J, with 12 bases between the two ends. Looked up from germline, CDR1 is SGHVS and CDR2 is FQNEAQ. CDR3 residues: CASSLDLGVPYEQYF. In DNA form, the CDR3 reads TGTGCCAGCAGCTTAGATCTGGGGGTCCCCTACGAGCAGTACTTC.

Remarks on this clonotype: This may stem from a read error, because a much larger clone lies one nucleotide away. This chain connects TRBV12-3 or TRBV12-4 to TRBJ2-4; possible D gene TRBD1, 6 bases. The CDR3 contains 12 residues. The chain's CDR3 is CASSTQGNSQYF. For the CDR3, the DNA is TGTGCCAGCAGCACCCAGGGGAACAGTCAGTACTTC.

This clonotype was observed many times. The chain carries TRBV28 and TRBJ2-3; unclear D gene. The germline CDR1 and CDR2 sequences are MDHEN and SYDVKM. The V gene lost 2 bases and the J gene lost 7 bases, with 16 bases spanning the gap. This CDR3 has 15 amino acids. The CDR3 is CASSLGQLNTNTQYF. The DNA of the CDR3 is TGTGCCAGCAGTTTAGGGCAGTTGAATACCAATACGCAGTATTTT. The full variable domain, rest sourced from reference TRBV28 and TRBJ2-3, is DVKVTQSSRYLVKRTGEKVFLECVQDMDHENMFWYRQDPGLGLRLIYFSYDVKMKEKGDIPEGYSVSREKKERFSLILESASTNQTSMYLCASSLGQLNTNTQYFGPGTRLTVL.

This clonotype has ten or more counts. V and J are TRBV7-2 and TRBJ2-5, with D possibly TRBD2 on 5 matching bases. Germline CDR1 and CDR2: SGHTA and FQGNSA. Trimming shortened V by 0 bases and J by 4 bases, and 15 bases separated the two germline ends. This CDR3 region has 16 residues. The CDR3 DNA is TGTGCCAGCAGCTTAGCGCTACCGGGGAGAGGAGAGACCCAGTACTTC. It codes for CASSLALPGRGETQYF.

This clonotype has a count of ten or more. This chain joins TRBV7-9 and TRBJ2-7, with D maybe TRBD2 (5 bases). In germline, CDR1 is SEHNR, CDR2 FQNEAQ (reference sequence). This CDR3 has 11 amino acids. The V end lost 6 bases, the J end lost 7 bases, and 10 bases lay between the germline ends. The CDR3 region is CASSMTGEQYF. The CDR3 bases are TGTGCCAGCAGTATGACGGGGGAGCAGTACTTC.